These 12 T cell receptor beta chains were all obtained from the same sample, sequenced in a study of patients and donors after allogeneic stem cell transplantation. Each CDR3 protein gets one entry after TCRdb re-called the RT-PCR reads with MiXCR. The table shows about a million distinct CDR3 sequences, with roughly 18% occurring only once. What was sequenced was blood, either unsorted or a sorted T cell fraction (not recorded which). Every receptor here comes from a human donor who was either an allogeneic HSCT recipient or a stem cell or donor lymphocyte infusion donor (not recorded which). It is not recorded whose cells these are; they may come from a transplant donor.

This rearrangement joins TRBV20-1 to TRBJ1-1; D unresolved. Germline values: CDR1 DFQATT, CDR2 SNEGSKA (reference sequence). Trimming stripped 2 bases from V and 3 bases from J, with 19 bases between. This CDR3 has 16 amino acids. CDR3 DNA: TGCAGTGCTAGACAGGTTCAGATGGTTGGGGACACTGAAGCTTTCTTT. Translated, it gives CSARQVQMVGDTEAFF.

The sample holds a few counts of this clonotype. The chain has TRBV6-1 and TRBJ1-4, with TRBD1 identical over 7 bases. The CDR3 contains 16 residues. The germline gives CDR1 MNHNS, CDR2 SASEGT. The ends lost 4 bases at V and 0 bases at J; junction bases unmatched: 5. In DNA form, the CDR3 reads TGTGCCAGCAGTGTCCTCACAGGGGCAACTAATGAAAAACTGTTTTTT. Amino acid sequence: CASSVLTGATNEKLFF.

This clonotype was detected many times. The chain couples TRBV5-1 to TRBJ2-1; D is possibly TRBD2 (7 bases). CDR1 SGHRS and CDR2 YFSETQ come from the germline V gene. The CDR3 runs to 20 residues. V lost 0 bases and J lost 3, with 25 bases in between. The CDR3 DNA follows: TGCGCCAGCAGCTTGGGATTGGCGGGGGCCAACACCAAGAGCTACAATGAGCAGTTCTTC. Its protein product is CASSLGLAGANTKSYNEQFF.

This rearrangement joins TRBV30 to TRBJ1-1; D call uncertain. Germline assignment: CDR1 GTSNPN and CDR2 SVGIG (reference sequence). Trimming removed 2 bases at V and 5 bases at J, with 6 bases between. The length of the CDR3 is 11 residues. The CDR3 bases are TGTGCCTGGAGTACAAGGACTGAAGCTTTCTTT. Translating it yields CAWSTRTEAFF.

With respect to this clonotype: At one boundary the junction diverges from the germline segment, which might be a read error. This sequence joins TRBV7-7 and TRBJ2-5, with a possible D match to TRBD1 (5 bases). This CDR3 has 14 residues. Germline V gene sequence: CDR1 SSHAT, CDR2 FNYEAQ (reference sequence). The CDR3 is CASSRQGWEETQYF. As DNA, the CDR3 is TGTGCTAGCAGCCGCCAGGGATGGGAAGAGACCCAGTACTTC.

This clonotype has more than one count but fewer than ten. This chain joins TRBV20-1 and TRBJ2-1; D is undetermined. The CDR3 has 12 amino acids. V was trimmed by 1 base and J by 7 bases, leaving 8 bases between them. In germline, CDR1 is DFQATT, CDR2 SNEGSKA (reference sequence). This CDR3 reads CSARAVGNEQFF. CDR3 nucleotide sequence: TGCAGTGCTAGAGCCGTGGGGAATGAGCAGTTCTTC.

V is TRBV20-1 and J is TRBJ2-3; D is possibly TRBD2 (6 bases). Germline-derived CDR1 and CDR2 are DFQATT and SNEGSKA (reference sequence). V gave up 6 bases and J gave up 4 bases, with 23 bases separating them. This CDR3 comprises 16 residues. DNA for the CDR3: TGCAGTGCCAGGGACTTTCGGGGAGCTCCCCCAGATACGCAGTATTTT. Its protein is CSARDFRGAPPDTQYF.

This clonotype was seen once. The J gene is TRBJ1-6, the V gene TRBV5-1; 7 nucleotides line up with TRBD1. The length of the CDR3 is 15 residues. Germline V gene sequence: CDR1 SGHRS, CDR2 YFSETQ. The V segment lost 0 bases and the J segment 10 bases; nucleotides outside the gene matches: 7. The CDR3 bases are TGCGCCAGCAGCTTGGAAGCAGGGGGACGATCACCCCTCCACTTT. Its protein is CASSLEAGGRSPLHF. Complete variable domain (other parts from reference TRBV5-1 and TRBJ1-6): KAGVTQTPRYLIKTRGQQVTLSCSPISGHRSVSWYQQTPGQGLQFLFEYFSETQRNKGNFPGRFSGRQFSNSRSEMNVSTLELGDSALYLCASSLEAGGRSPLHFGNGTRLTVT.

The rearrangement links TRBV24-1 to TRBJ2-1, with 8 bases that match TRBD1. V trimming: 4 bases; J trimming: 6 bases; junction bases outside the gene matches: 10. The germline CDR1 and CDR2 sequences are KGHDR and SFDVKD. The CDR3 is made up of 16 amino acids. The CDR3 is CATSEAGQGRRNEQFF. The CDR3 DNA reads TGTGCCACCAGTGAAGCCGGACAGGGCAGACGCAATGAGCAGTTCTTC.

This sequence joins TRBV30 and TRBJ1-1; D not certain. The length of the CDR3 is 13 residues. The ends were cut back, 7 bases at V and 0 bases at J, with 12 bases in the middle. Germline CDR1 and CDR2: GTSNPN and SVGIG (reference sequence). DNA of the CDR3: TGTGCCTATGTGAGCCTTTTGAACACTGAAGCTTTCTTT. This sequence encodes CAYVSLLNTEAFF.

The chain carries TRBV18 and TRBJ1-5; D is perhaps TRBD1 (5 bases). This CDR3 has 15 residues. CDR1 and CDR2 (germline): KGHSH, LQKENI. Trimming shortened V by 3 bases and J by 4 bases, and 13 bases separated the two germline ends. The CDR3 bases are TGTGCCAGCTCACCCACGGGGCAGGCTAATCAGCCCCAGCATTTT. Translation gives CASSPTGQANQPQHF.

At least ten counts were recorded for this clonotype. This chain joins TRBV7-2 and TRBJ1-1; D ambiguous. CDR1 is SGHTA, CDR2 FQGNSA, per germline. The V and J ends lost 4 bases and 1 base respectively, with 4 bases between them. This CDR3 has 12 residues. CDR3 bases: TGTGCCAGCAGCTCCCAGAACACTGAAGCTTTCTTT. It yields the protein CASSSQNTEAFF. Looking up the rest from reference TRBV7-2 and TRBJ1-1 gives the full variable domain: GAGVSQSPSNKVTEKGKDVELRCDPISGHTALYWYRQSLGQGLEFLIYFQGNSAPDKSGLPSDRFSAERTGGSVSTLTIQRTQQEDSAVYLCASSSQNTEAFFGQGTRLTVV.